The 23 T cell receptor beta chains presented below share a single source sample, sequenced in a study of T cell responses to AZD1222 COVID-19 vaccine. Using immunoSEQ multiplex PCR, the repertoire was profiled, and TCRdb retains in-frame clones only, with some absent. The repertoire holds about 100,000 clones, with approximately 89% as singletons. The starting material was peripheral blood, obtained 28 days after the second AZD1222 dose. The receptors were gathered from an adult who received the AZD1222 COVID-19 vaccine.

This clone was detected only once. The CDR3 spells CATSRDLGQGDYGYTF. In DNA form, the CDR3 reads TGTGCCACCAGCAGAGACCTGGGACAGGGCGACTATGGCTACACCTTC. This rearrangement joins TRBV15 to TRBJ1-2; 9 bases line up with TRBD1. The length of the CDR3 is 16 residues. J gave up 3 bases and V 0 bases, and 5 bases lay outside the gene matches. Looked up from germline, CDR1 is LNHNV and CDR2 is YYDKDF (reference sequence).

The chain recombines TRBV5-1 with TRBJ2-4; 10 positions match TRBD2. After removal of 6 bases from V and 6 bases from J, the junction contained 9 bases not matched to a gene. This CDR3 spans 15 amino acids. Per the germline V gene, CDR1 is SGHRS and CDR2 is YFSETQ. The DNA for the CDR3 is TGCGCCAGCAACCCAGCGGGAGGGCCGAGAAACATTCAGTACTTC. Its protein product is CASNPAGGPRNIQYF. The complete variable domain, with remaining parts taken from reference TRBV5-1 and TRBJ2-4, reads KAGVTQTPRYLIKTRGQQVTLSCSPISGHRSVSWYQQTPGQGLQFLFEYFSETQRNKGNFPGRFSGRQFSNSRSEMNVSTLELGDSALYLCASNPAGGPRNIQYFGAGTRLSVL.

The CDR3 region has the DNA TGTGCCAGCAGTTACCTGGACAGGCCGGGGCAGCCCCAGCATTTT. This translates into CASSYLDRPGQPQHF. The chain couples TRBV6-5 to TRBJ1-5, with 7 bases that match TRBD1. V was clipped by 2 bases and J by 7 bases; unmatched bases: 8. CDR3 length: 15 residues. Germline V gene sequence: CDR1 MNHEY, CDR2 SVGAGI.

This chain uses TRBV7-9 with TRBJ2-1; D remains ambiguous. Germline V gene lookup returns CDR1 SEHNR and CDR2 FQNEAQ (reference sequence). This CDR3 region has 15 residues. Trimming took off 5 bases at V and 0 bases at J, with 11 bases between the two ends. CDR3 bases: TGTGCCAGCAGCCCCGGAAGAGGCTCCTACAATGAGCAGTTCTTC. Its translation: CASSPGRGSYNEQFF. Drawing the rest from reference TRBV7-9 and TRBJ2-1, the complete variable domain is DTGVSQNPRHKITKRGQNVTFRCDPISEHNRLYWYRQTLGQGPEFLTYFQNEAQLEKSRLLSDRFSAERPKGSFSTLEIQRTEQGDSAMYLCASSPGRGSYNEQFFGPGTRLTVL.

J is TRBJ1-2 and V is TRBV10-3; D not resolved. This CDR3 comprises 16 residues. Germline CDR1 and CDR2: ENHRY and SYGVKD. Trimming stripped 3 bases from V and 0 bases from J, with 14 bases between. CDR3 loop: CAISEYNTGSNYGYTF. The CDR3 bases are TGTGCCATCAGTGAATACAACACGGGGTCTAACTATGGCTACACCTTC.

The V gene is TRBV9, the J gene TRBJ2-1; TRBD1 matches 8 bases. Trimming removed 3 bases from V and 6 bases from J; junction bases left unmatched: 8. This CDR3 has 15 residues. CDR1 and CDR2 (germline): SGDLS, YYNGEE. The CDR3: CASSAQDRGANEQFF. In DNA form, the CDR3 reads TGTGCCAGCAGCGCCCAAGACAGGGGAGCCAATGAGCAGTTCTTC.

The gene calls are TRBV29-1 and TRBJ1-2; 7 bases fit TRBD1. J gave up 4 bases and V 7 bases, and 3 bases lay outside the gene matches. This CDR3 region has 11 residues. CDR1 is SQVTM and CDR2 is ANQGSEA in the germline V gene. CDR3 protein: CSGGTAYGYTF. As DNA, the CDR3 is TGCAGCGGGGGGACAGCCTATGGCTACACCTTC. Supplemented by reference TRBV29-1 and TRBJ1-2, the full variable domain reads SAVISQKPSRDICQRGTSLTIQCQVDSQVTMMFWYRQQPGQSLTLIATANQGSEATYESGFVIDKFPISRPNLTFSTLTVSNMSPEDSSIYLCSGGTAYGYTFGSGTRLTVV.

The chain joins TRBV28 to TRBJ1-2, with 8 bases aligning to TRBD1. The CDR3 has 19 amino acids. The V gene end was trimmed by 2 bases and the J gene end by 1 base; junction bases not matched to a gene: 15. Germline values: CDR1 MDHEN, CDR2 SYDVKM. The CDR3: CASSLRPGGYSAHNYGYTF. CDR3 bases: TGTGCCAGCAGTTTACGCCCAGGGGGCTACTCAGCCCATAACTATGGCTACACCTTC.

The rearrangement links TRBV7-8 to TRBJ1-2; D is ambiguous. CDR3 length equals 15 residues. V was clipped by 5 bases and J by 0 bases, with 13 bases between them. Germline V CDR1 and CDR2: SGHVS, FQNEAQ. The CDR3 bases are TGTGCCAGCAGCCATAGACGGACTACTAACTATGGCTACACCTTC. It encodes CASSHRRTTNYGYTF.

This rearrangement joins TRBV5-1 to TRBJ2-5, with D possibly matching TRBD2 (6 bases). CDR1 and CDR2 (germline): SGHRS, YFSETQ. V lost 7 bases and J lost 5, with 15 bases in between. This CDR3 region has 13 residues. The CDR3 DNA is TGCGCCAGCTCCCGGGGGTTATGGGAGACCCAGTACTTC. It encodes CASSRGLWETQYF.

A remark on this clone: The junction does not match germline at one end; this may be a read error. The CDR3 DNA sequence: TGCGCCAGCAGCGAAGACAGGCAGGGTGAAGCTTTCTTT. Translated: CASSEDRQGEAFF. The rearrangement links TRBV4-3 to TRBJ1-1; TRBD1 is a possible D gene (6 bases). The CDR3 has 13 amino acids. The germline CDR1 and CDR2 sequences are LGHNA and YSLEER.

The chain couples TRBV2 to TRBJ2-2; 12 nucleotides align to TRBD2. After removal of 5 bases from V and 8 bases from J, the junction contained 3 bases not matched to a gene. The germline V gene has CDR1 SNHLY and CDR2 FYNNEI. The CDR3 is 14 amino acids. The CDR3 region is CASSRLAGEGELFF. CDR3 in DNA: TGTGCCAGCAGTCGACTAGCGGGGGAAGGGGAGCTGTTTTTT.

The rearrangement uses TRBV7-2 and TRBJ2-7; D may be TRBD1 (6 bases). Trimming removed 3 bases from V and 0 bases from J, with 12 bases in between. CDR1 and CDR2 (germline): SGHTA, FQGNSA. CDR3 length: 15 residues. The CDR3 DNA reads TGTGCCAGCAGCTTGGGGGCAGGTCTCTCCTACGAGCAGTACTTC. Translating gives CASSLGAGLSYEQYF.

The chain has TRBV2 and TRBJ2-3, with a possible D match to TRBD1 (6 bases). Trimming shortened V by 1 base and J by 0 bases, and 17 bases separated the two germline ends. The CDR3 sequence is 18 residues long. The V gene's germline CDR1 is SNHLY and CDR2 FYNNEI. The chain's CDR3 is CASSEEIGQLVSTDTQYF. CDR3 bases: TGTGCCAGCAGTGAAGAAATCGGACAGCTAGTAAGCACAGATACGCAGTATTTT.

The chain recombines TRBV4-1 with TRBJ2-3, with D perhaps assigned TRBD1 or TRBD2 (5 bases each). The germline gives CDR1 MGHRA, CDR2 YSYEKL. The CDR3 is 15 amino acids. The germline V and J ends were trimmed by 6 bases and 5 bases, with 18 bases remaining between them. The CDR3 loop is CASRALGVGGDTQYF. DNA for the CDR3: TGCGCCAGCAGAGCCCTAGGGGTTGGAGGAGATACGCAGTATTTT.

This clone was detected once. The gene calls are TRBV30 and TRBJ1-2; 8 nucleotides agree with TRBD1. CDR1 and CDR2 from the germline V gene are GTSNPN and SVGIG (reference sequence). V gave up 2 bases and J gave up 4 bases; unmatched junction bases: 6. The CDR3 consists of 14 residues. Here the CDR3 reads CAWSTQGAAYGYTF. The CDR3 nucleotides read TGTGCCTGGAGTACCCAGGGGGCGGCCTATGGCTACACCTTC. Together with reference TRBV30 and TRBJ1-2, the CDR3 gives the full variable domain: SQTIHQWPATLVQPVGSPLSLECTVEGTSNPNLYWYRQAAGRGLQLLFYSVGIGQISSEVPQNLSASRPQDRQFILSSKKLLLSDSGFYLCAWSTQGAAYGYTFGSGTRLTVV.

The DNA of the CDR3 is TGTGCCAGCAGCCAAGAATATGAGCAGTTCTTC. Its translation: CASSQEYEQFF. V usage is TRBV4-2 and J usage is TRBJ2-1; D ambiguous. Trimming shortened V by 0 bases and J by 8 bases, and 2 bases separated the two germline ends. The CDR3 extends over 11 amino acids. Germline CDR1 is LGHNA and CDR2 is YNFKEQ.

The chain combines TRBV19 with TRBJ2-5, with 9 bases that match TRBD1. Germline CDR1 LNHDA, CDR2 SQIVND (reference sequence). Trimming took 4 bases from V and 4 from J; bases not matched to a gene: 10. The CDR3 runs to 16 residues. Here the CDR3 reads CASSRRTGVGGETQYF. DNA for the CDR3: TGTGCCAGTAGTAGAAGGACAGGGGTCGGAGGAGAGACCCAGTACTTC.

The CDR3 protein is CASSLGGTGVNTGELFF. The CDR3 bases are TGTGCCAGCAGTTTAGGGGGGACAGGGGTAAACACCGGGGAGCTGTTTTTT. This chain joins TRBV28 and TRBJ2-2; 10 bases align to TRBD1. J was trimmed by 2 bases and V by 2 bases; bases with no gene match: 5. CDR1 is MDHEN and CDR2 is SYDVKM in the germline V gene. The CDR3 is 17 amino acids.

The chain couples TRBV6-5 to TRBJ2-7; D possibly corresponds to TRBD1 (5 bases). V lost 8 bases and J 4 bases, leaving 12 bases between the germline ends. The CDR3 has 12 residues. CDR1 is MNHEY, CDR2 SVGAGI, per germline. The CDR3 loop is CASLGLGYEQYF. The CDR3 DNA reads as TGTGCCAGCCTGGGGCTTGGGTACGAGCAGTACTTC.

V and J are TRBV3-1 (or the pseudogene TRBV3-2) and TRBJ1-2, with D possibly being TRBD1 (6 bases). This CDR3 comprises 12 residues. Germline assignment: CDR1 LGHDT and CDR2 YNNKEL (reference sequence). V lost 8 bases, J lost 7 bases, and 14 bases lay in between. CDR3: CASRRDMGGYTF. The CDR3 DNA follows: TGTGCCAGCCGACGGGACATGGGTGGCTACACCTTC.

V and J are TRBV3-1 (or the pseudogene TRBV3-2) and TRBJ2-3; TRBD1 matches 7 bases. The junction had 2 bases not matched to a gene; V was cut back by 5 bases and J by 3 bases. This CDR3 is built from 13 residues. The V gene's germline CDR1 is LGHDT and CDR2 YNNKEL (reference sequence). The CDR3 region is CASSVQGTDTQYF. CDR3 coding DNA: TGTGCCAGCAGCGTACAGGGGACAGATACGCAGTATTTT.

The chain uses TRBV5-8 and TRBJ2-1; 9 positions match TRBD1. The length of the CDR3 is 16 residues. Germline loops: CDR1 SGHTS, CDR2 YDEGEE. J was trimmed by 4 bases and V by 4 bases; bases with no gene match: 9. The CDR3 protein is CASSPDRDRVYNEQFF. CDR3 DNA: TGTGCCAGCAGCCCGGACCGGGACAGGGTTTACAATGAGCAGTTCTTC.